This entry is about one T cell receptor (beta chain). Its antigen is not identified. PCR used 60 Vbeta primers and 13 Jbeta primers. The data were produced by immunoSEQ multiplex PCR, yet TCRdb's version contains in-frame clones alone and is incomplete. The data contain some 160,000 clones, approximately 85% of them singletons. This record belongs to a study of cytomegalovirus exposure and HLA in healthy donors. Study at large: As released early, the data held roughly 85 million unique TCRs from HLA-typed donors. General study results and limits: An assumption of roughly uniform sequencing depth across donors underlay the presence/absence analyses.

Per the germline V gene, CDR1 is GTSNPN and CDR2 is SVGIG (reference sequence). This CDR3 contains 15 residues. Losses at the gene ends were 1 base for V and 1 base for J; bases not matched to a gene: 4. Material: PBMCs. V is TRBV30 and J is TRBJ1-5; 7 bases agree with TRBD1. This receptor was identified in a young man in good health and CMV-seropositive. The CDR3 protein is CAWSDQTGSNQPQHF. For the CDR3, the DNA is TGTGCCTGGAGTGACCAGACAGGGAGCAATCAGCCCCAGCATTTT.